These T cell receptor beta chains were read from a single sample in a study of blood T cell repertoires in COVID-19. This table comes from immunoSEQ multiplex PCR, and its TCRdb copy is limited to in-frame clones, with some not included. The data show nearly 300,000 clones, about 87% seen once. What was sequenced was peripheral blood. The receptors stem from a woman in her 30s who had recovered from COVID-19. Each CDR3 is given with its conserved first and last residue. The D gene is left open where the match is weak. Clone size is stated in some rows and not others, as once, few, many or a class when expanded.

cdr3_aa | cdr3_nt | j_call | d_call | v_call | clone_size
CASSFLNQPQHF | TGTGCCAGCAGTTTTCTGAATCAGCCCCAGCATTTT | TRBJ1-5 | . | TRBV12-3/TRBV12-4 | few
CASSLPLQGSNTEAFF | TGTGCCAGCAGCCTTCCCCTCCAGGGCTCGAACACTGAAGCTTTCTTT | TRBJ1-1 | . | TRBV6-2/TRBV6-3 | .
CAISEPNRAARSGNTIYF | TGTGCCATCAGTGAGCCGAACAGGGCCGCACGCTCTGGAAACACCATATATTTT | TRBJ1-3 | . | TRBV10-3 | .
CASNSRADTQYF | TGTGCCAGCAACTCGAGGGCAGATACGCAGTATTTT | TRBJ2-3 | . | TRBV3-1/TRBV3-2 | once
CASSYSSYQETQYF | TGTGCCAGCAGTTACTCGTCGTACCAAGAGACCCAGTACTTC | TRBJ2-5 | . | TRBV6-2/TRBV6-3 | .
CASSLVSRDLNEQYF | TGCGCCAGCAGCTTGGTAAGCAGGGACTTAAATGAGCAGTACTTC | TRBJ2-7 | . | TRBV5-1 | .
CASSPPGGKNSPLHF | TGTGCCAGCTCACCCCCCGGGGGTAAAAATTCACCCCTCCACTTT | TRBJ1-6 | . | TRBV18 | few
CASSMARGGRNNEQFF | TGTGCCAGTAGTATGGCTCGCGGGGGCCGAAACAATGAGCAGTTCTTC | TRBJ2-1 | . | TRBV19 | .
CSVWTSGVQETQYF | TGCAGCGTTTGGACTAGCGGGGTGCAAGAGACCCAGTACTTC | TRBJ2-5 | TRBD2 | TRBV29-1 | .
CATDRAGNTIYF | TGTGCCACCGACAGGGCTGGAAACACCATATATTTT | TRBJ1-3 | TRBD1 | TRBV12-3/TRBV12-4 | .